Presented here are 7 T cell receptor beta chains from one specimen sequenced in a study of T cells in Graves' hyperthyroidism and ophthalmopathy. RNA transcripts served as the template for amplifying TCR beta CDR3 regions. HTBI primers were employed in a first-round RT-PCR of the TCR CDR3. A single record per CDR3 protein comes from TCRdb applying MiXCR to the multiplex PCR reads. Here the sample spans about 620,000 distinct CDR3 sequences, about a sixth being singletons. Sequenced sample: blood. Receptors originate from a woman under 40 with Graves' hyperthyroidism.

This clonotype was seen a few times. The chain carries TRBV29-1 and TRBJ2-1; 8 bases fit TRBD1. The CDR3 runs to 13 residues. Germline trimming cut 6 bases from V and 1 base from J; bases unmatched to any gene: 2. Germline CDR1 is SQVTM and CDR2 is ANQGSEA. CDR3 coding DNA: TGCAGCGTGACAGGGGATTCCTACAATGAGCAGTTCTTC. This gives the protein CSVTGDSYNEQFF.

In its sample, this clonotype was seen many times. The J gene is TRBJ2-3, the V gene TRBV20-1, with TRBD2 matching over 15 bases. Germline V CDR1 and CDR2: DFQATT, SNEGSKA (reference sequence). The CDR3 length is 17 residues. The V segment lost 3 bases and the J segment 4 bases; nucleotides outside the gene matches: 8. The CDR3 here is CSASPGTSGRRPDTQYF. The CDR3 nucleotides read TGCAGTGCTAGCCCCGGGACTAGCGGGAGGAGGCCAGATACGCAGTATTTT.

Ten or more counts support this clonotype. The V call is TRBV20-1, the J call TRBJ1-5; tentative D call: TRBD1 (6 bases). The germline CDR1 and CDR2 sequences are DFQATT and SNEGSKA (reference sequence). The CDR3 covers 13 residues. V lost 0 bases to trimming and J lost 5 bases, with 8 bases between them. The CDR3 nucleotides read TGCAGTGCTAGAGAACAGGGTGATCAGCCCCAGCATTTT. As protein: CSAREQGDQPQHF.

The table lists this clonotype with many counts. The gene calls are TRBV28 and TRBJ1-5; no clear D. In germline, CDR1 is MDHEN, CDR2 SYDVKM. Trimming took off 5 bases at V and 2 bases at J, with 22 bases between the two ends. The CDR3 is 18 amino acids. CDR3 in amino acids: CASSPLPQLLMGNQPQHF. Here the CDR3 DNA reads TGTGCCAGCAGTCCACTACCGCAACTACTGATGGGCAATCAGCCCCAGCATTTT.

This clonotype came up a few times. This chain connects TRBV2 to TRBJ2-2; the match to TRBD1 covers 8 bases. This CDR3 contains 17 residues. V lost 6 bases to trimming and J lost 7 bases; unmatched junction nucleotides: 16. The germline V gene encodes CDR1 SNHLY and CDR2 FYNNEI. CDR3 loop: CASRIGTGVPWVGELFF. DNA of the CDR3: TGTGCCAGCAGGATCGGGACAGGCGTCCCGTGGGTCGGGGAGCTGTTTTTT.

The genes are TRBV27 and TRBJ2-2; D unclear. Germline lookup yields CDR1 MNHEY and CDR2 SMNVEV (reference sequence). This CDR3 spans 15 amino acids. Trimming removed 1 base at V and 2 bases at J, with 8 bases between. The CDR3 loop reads CASSLFPRNTGELFF. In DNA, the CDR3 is TGTGCCAGCAGTTTATTCCCCAGAAACACCGGGGAGCTGTTTTTT.

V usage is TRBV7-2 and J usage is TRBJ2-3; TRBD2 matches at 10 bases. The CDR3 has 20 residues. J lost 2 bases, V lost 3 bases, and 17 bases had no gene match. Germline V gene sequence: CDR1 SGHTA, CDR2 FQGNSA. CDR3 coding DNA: TGTGCCAGCAGCTTGACGGGACCAGCGGGAGGGCCGGAAGACACAGATACGCAGTATTTT. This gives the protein CASSLTGPAGGPEDTDTQYF.